Listed here is a single T cell receptor beta chain. Sequencing used immunoSEQ multiplex PCR; TCRdb keeps in-frame clones, though not all of them. The sample has around 190,000 clones, just over 85% seen once. The data belong to a study of blood T cell repertoires in COVID-19. Germline CDR1 reads GTSNPN; CDR2 reads SVGIG (reference sequence). Trimming pared 2 bases from V and 4 bases from J, leaving 9 bases between. The CDR3 runs to 13 residues. The TCR originated in a middle-aged man with active or convalescent COVID-19. Sample: peripheral blood. The chain joins TRBV30 to TRBJ1-5, with D uncertain. In DNA form, the CDR3 reads TGTGCCTGGAGTCAGGATCTAAATCAGCCCCAGCATTTT. Its translation is CAWSQDLNQPQHF.